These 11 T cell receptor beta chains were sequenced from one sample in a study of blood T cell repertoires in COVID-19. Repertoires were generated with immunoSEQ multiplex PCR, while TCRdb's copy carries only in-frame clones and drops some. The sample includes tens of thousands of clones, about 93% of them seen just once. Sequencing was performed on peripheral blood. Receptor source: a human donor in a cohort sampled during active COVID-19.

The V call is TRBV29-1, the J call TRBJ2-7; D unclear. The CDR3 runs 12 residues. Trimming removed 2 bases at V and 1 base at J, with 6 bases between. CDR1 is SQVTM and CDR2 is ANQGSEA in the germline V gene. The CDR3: CSVETDSYEQYF. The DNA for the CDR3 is TGCAGCGTTGAAACAGATTCCTACGAGCAGTACTTC.

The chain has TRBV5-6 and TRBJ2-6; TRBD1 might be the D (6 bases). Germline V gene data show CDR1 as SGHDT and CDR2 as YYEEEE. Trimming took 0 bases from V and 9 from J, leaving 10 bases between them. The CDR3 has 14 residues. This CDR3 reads CASSLGTASNVLTF. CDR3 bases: TGTGCCAGCAGCTTGGGGACAGCGAGCAACGTCCTGACTTTC.

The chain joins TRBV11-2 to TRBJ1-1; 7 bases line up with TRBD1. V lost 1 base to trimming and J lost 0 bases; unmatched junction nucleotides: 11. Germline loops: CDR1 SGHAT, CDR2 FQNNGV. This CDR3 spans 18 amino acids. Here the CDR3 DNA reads TGTGCCAGCAGCTTAGTCCCGACCCTCAGGGGGGTGAACACTGAAGCTTTCTTT. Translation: CASSLVPTLRGVNTEAFF.

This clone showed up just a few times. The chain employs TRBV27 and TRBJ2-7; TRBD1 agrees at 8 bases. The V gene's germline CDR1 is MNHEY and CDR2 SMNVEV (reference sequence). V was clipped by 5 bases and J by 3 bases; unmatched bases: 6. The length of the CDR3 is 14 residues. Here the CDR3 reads CASSIRDRNYEQYF. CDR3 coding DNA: TGTGCCAGCAGTATCCGGGACAGGAACTACGAGCAGTACTTC.

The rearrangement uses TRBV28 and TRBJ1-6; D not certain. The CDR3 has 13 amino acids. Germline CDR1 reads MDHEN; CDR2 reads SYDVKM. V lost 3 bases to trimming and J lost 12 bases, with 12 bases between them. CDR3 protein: CASSFAGGEPLHF. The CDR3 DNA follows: TGTGCCAGCAGTTTTGCGGGTGGGGAACCCCTCCACTTT. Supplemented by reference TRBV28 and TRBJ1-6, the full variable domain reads DVKVTQSSRYLVKRTGEKVFLECVQDMDHENMFWYRQDPGLGLRLIYFSYDVKMKEKGDIPEGYSVSREKKERFSLILESASTNQTSMYLCASSFAGGEPLHFGNGTRLTVT.

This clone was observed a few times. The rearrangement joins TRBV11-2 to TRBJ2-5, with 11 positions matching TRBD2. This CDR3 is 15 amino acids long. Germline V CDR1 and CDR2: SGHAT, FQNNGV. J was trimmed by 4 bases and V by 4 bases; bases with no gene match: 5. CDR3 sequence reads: CASSSLAGGRETQYF. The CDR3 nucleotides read TGTGCCAGCAGCTCCCTAGCGGGGGGACGAGAGACCCAGTACTTC.

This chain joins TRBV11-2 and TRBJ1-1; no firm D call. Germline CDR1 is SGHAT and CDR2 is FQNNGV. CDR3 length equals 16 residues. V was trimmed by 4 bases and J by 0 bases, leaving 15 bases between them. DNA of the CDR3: TGTGCCAGCAGCTCAGTCAGGCGAAACATGAACACTGAAGCTTTCTTT. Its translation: CASSSVRRNMNTEAFF. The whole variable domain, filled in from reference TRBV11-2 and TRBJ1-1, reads EAGVAQSPRYKIIEKRQSVAFWCNPISGHATLYWYQQILGQGPKLLIQFQNNGVVDDSQLPKDRFSAERLKGVDSTLKIQPAKLEDSAVYLCASSSVRRNMNTEAFFGQGTRLTVV.

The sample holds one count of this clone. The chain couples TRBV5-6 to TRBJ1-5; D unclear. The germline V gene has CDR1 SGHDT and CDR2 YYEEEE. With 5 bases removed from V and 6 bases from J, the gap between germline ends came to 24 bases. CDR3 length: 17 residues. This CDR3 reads CASRHGLWVRGFQPQHF. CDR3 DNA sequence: TGTGCCAGCAGACACGGATTGTGGGTTCGGGGTTTTCAGCCCCAGCATTTT.

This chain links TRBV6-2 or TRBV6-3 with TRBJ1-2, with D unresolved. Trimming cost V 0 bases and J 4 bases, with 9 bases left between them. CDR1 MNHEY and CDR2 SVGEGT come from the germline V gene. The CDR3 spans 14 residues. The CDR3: CASSYSSRAYGYTF. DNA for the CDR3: TGTGCCAGCAGTTACTCATCGAGAGCCTATGGCTACACCTTC.

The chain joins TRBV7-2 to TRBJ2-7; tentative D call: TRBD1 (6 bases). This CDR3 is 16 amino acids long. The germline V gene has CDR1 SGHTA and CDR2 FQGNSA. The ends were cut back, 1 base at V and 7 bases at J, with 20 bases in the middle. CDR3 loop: CASSLGMGASQGEQYF. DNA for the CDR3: TGTGCCAGCAGCTTAGGCATGGGGGCCAGTCAGGGGGAGCAGTACTTC.

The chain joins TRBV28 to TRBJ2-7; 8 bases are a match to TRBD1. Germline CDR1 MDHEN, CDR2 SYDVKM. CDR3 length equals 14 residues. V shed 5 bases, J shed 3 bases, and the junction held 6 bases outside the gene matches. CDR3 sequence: CASSLGTGFYEQYF. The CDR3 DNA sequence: TGTGCCAGCAGTCTCGGGACAGGATTCTACGAGCAGTACTTC.